This T cell receptor beta chain was captured by sequencing in a study of T cell repertoires in cytomegalovirus infection. V dropped 3 bases and J dropped 2 bases, with 16 bases sitting between them. Germline V gene lookup returns CDR1 MNHEY and CDR2 SVGAGI. The CDR3 extends over 16 amino acids. General study points: Predominance within the ex vivo response was attributable to HLA-C-restricted CMV-specific TCR beta clonotypes.

TCRdb used MiXCR to reprocess the reads, holding one entry per CDR3 protein. Here the sample spans approximately 770,000 distinct CDR3 sequences, roughly 28% being singletons. For this clonotype: Its cognate antigen is unknown.

The rearrangement joins TRBV6-5 to TRBJ1-1, with a weak D call TRBD1 (5 bases). The material was cultured CD8+ T cells from PBMCs, obtained from culture after CMV antigen stimulation. The sequence came from a human donor in good health (CMV status not recorded). Some clones in this sample may be carry-over from other donors' samples. In nucleotides, the CDR3 is TGTGCCAGCAGTTATATGGGGGACGGAATCAACACTGAAGCTTTCTTT. This gives the protein CASSYMGDGINTEAFF.